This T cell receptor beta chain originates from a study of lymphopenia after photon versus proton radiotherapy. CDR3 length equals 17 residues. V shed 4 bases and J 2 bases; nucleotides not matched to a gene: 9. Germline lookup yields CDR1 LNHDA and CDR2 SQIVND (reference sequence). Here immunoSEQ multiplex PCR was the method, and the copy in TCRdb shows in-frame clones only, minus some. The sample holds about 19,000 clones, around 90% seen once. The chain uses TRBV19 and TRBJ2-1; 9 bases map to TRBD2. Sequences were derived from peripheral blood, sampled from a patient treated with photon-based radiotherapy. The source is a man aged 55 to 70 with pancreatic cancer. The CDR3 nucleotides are TGTGCCAGTAGTAACAGCCCTGGCGGGGGGGCCTACAATGAGCAGTTCTTC. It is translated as CASSNSPGGGAYNEQFF.